The T cell receptor (beta chain) described here comes from a study of identical twins. TCRdb ran MiXCR on the 5' RACE reads and lists one entry per CDR3 protein. The table has 600,000 to 700,000 distinct CDR3 sequences, roughly 20% seen once; the top ten hold more than 4%. As to this clonotype: Its antigen is currently unknown.

The CDR3 extends over 15 amino acids. Per the germline V gene, CDR1 is SGHRS and CDR2 is YFSETQ. The ends were cut back, 3 bases at V and 1 base at J, with 14 bases in the middle. Regarding the study as a whole: Reduced insertions were recorded for abundant cord blood beta clonotypes, with no such pattern in memory repertoires.

The data also belong to a second study, concerning T cells expressing NK-cell markers. That work states: NKG2C+ dominant clonotypes from 6 or 7 donors made up roughly 1.0-8% of CD8+ T cells.

This clonotype was sampled from a woman under 30 in good health. The sequencing input was PBMCs. The rearrangement uses TRBV5-1 and TRBJ2-7; possibly TRBD1 or TRBD2 for D (5 bases each). Here the CDR3 DNA reads TGCGCCAGCAGCTCGTCGGGGCTCCTATCCTACGAGCAGTACTTC. Translation: CASSSSGLLSYEQYF.